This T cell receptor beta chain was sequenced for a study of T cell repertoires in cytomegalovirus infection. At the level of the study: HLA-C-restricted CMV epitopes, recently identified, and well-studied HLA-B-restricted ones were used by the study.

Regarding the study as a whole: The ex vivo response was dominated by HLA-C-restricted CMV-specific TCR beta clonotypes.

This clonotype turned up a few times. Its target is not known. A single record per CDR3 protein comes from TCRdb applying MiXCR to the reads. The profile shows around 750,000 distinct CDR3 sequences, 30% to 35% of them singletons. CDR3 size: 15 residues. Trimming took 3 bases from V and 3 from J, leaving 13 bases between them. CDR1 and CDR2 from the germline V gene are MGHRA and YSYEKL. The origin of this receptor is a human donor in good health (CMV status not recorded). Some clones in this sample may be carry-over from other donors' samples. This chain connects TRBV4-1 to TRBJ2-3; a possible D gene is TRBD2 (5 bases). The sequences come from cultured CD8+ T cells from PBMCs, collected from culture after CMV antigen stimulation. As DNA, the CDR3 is TGCGCCAGCAGCCACGGACTCTTGGGAACAGATACGCAGTATTTT. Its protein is CASSHGLLGTDTQYF.